Listed here are 3 T cell receptor beta chains from one sample, sequenced in a study of shared clonotypes between healthy human individuals (TCRdb year 2020). The library was produced with the immunoSEQ multiplex PCR assay. The table comes from immuneACCESS by way of TCRdb, which keeps in-frame sequences with V and J called. Part of the clones is missing from these tables; in studies checked, under half for an unresolved V gene and the rest for unknown reasons. Across this sample there are about 2.2 million clones, with around 93% seen only once. The ten largest clonotypes hold more than 1.5% of the sample. CD8 naive samples were CD45RO-negative cells positively selected for CCR7, giving a CD45RA+CCR7+ population that excluded TemRA cells. Input material: naive CD8+ T cells from PBMCs. Explained via the paper, the cell subset or site label denotes: CD45RA+CCR7+. Receptors originate from a man between 18 and 35 years old in good health. Some clones in this sample may be carry-over from other donors' samples.

V is TRBV4-3 and J is TRBJ2-1; 8 nucleotides line up with TRBD2. Losses at the gene ends were 4 bases for V and 7 bases for J; bases not matched to a gene: 9. The germline V gene has CDR1 LGHNA and CDR2 YSLEER. The CDR3 consists of 15 residues. The CDR3 here is CASSPDRGRMNEQFF. CDR3 DNA: TGCGCCAGCAGCCCCGATCGCGGGAGGATGAATGAGCAGTTCTTC.

V gene TRBV4-1 combines with J gene TRBJ2-7, with 7 bases identical to TRBD2. Trimming at V came to 1 base and at J to 1 base, leaving 10 bases not matched to a gene. This CDR3 spans 17 amino acids. The germline CDR1 and CDR2 sequences are MGHRA and YSYEKL. The CDR3 loop reads CASSQGFASGWSYEQYF. The CDR3 DNA follows: TGCGCCAGCAGCCAAGGGTTCGCTAGCGGATGGTCCTACGAGCAGTACTTC.

The chain uses TRBV6-5 and TRBJ1-4, with TRBD1 matching 7 bases. The V gene's germline CDR1 is MNHEY and CDR2 SVGAGI. V was pared by 2 bases and J by 4 bases, with 4 bases of the junction left unmatched. This CDR3 contains 15 residues. CDR3 sequence: CASSYHRGINEKLFF. The CDR3 DNA reads as TGTGCCAGCAGTTACCACAGGGGTATTAATGAAAAACTGTTTTTT.